The clone carrying this T cell receptor beta chain was seen a handful of times. The antigen is unknown. Patients were ruled out by autoimmune disease history or systemic immunosuppression. Only in-frame clones appear in the TCRdb table, and some are missing; sequencing was by immunoSEQ multiplex PCR. The sample lists about 91,000 clones, about 89% occurring once. The sample originates from a study of OX40 agonist ivuxolimab in advanced cancers. Across the whole study: Earlier anti-PD-1, anti-PD-L1 or anti-CTLA-4 therapy was permitted; 30% to 45% had received some. Whole-study results and caveats: Expanded clones tended on average to be more numerous among CD8+ T cells than CD4+. Both CD4+ and CD8+ T cell populations in blood had undergone clonal expansion by week 6 at 0.1 to 3.0 mg/kg.

Material: CD4+ or CD8+ T cells sorted from blood, obtained in a trial of the OX40 agonist ivuxolimab. The receptor was isolated from an adult with an advanced solid tumor such as melanoma, head and neck, liver or kidney cancer.

The CDR3 sequence: CASSVQGEVVFEQFF. The CDR3 DNA reads TGTGCCAGCAGCGTTCAGGGGGAGGTTGTTTTTGAGCAGTTCTTC. This chain uses TRBV9 with TRBJ2-1, with TRBD1 as a possible D gene (7 bases). Between the trimmed V and J ends, which lost 2 bases and 9 bases, there was a span of 18 bases. This CDR3 contains 15 residues. Germline V gene lookup returns CDR1 SGDLS and CDR2 YYNGEE.